This T cell receptor beta chain is from a study of blood T cell repertoires in COVID-19. Sequenced by immunoSEQ multiplex PCR; TCRdb stores in-frame clones only, minus some. The data show approximately 100,000 clones, with approximately 90% seen just once and around 4.3% held by the top ten. Only a few counts were recorded for this clone. The CDR3 is 17 residues long. This TCR was recovered from a human donor with COVID-19, enrolled during active disease. The donor label of this sample is uncertain. Sequenced sample: peripheral blood. This chain links TRBV21-1 with TRBJ1-6; the D call TRBD1 from the table was never checked on the DNA. TRBV21-1 is shown as a pseudogene. The CDR3 nucleotides read TGTGCCAGCAGCAAAGCGCGCAGGACAGACAATAATTCACCCCTCCACTTT. This encodes CASSKARRTDNNSPLHF.